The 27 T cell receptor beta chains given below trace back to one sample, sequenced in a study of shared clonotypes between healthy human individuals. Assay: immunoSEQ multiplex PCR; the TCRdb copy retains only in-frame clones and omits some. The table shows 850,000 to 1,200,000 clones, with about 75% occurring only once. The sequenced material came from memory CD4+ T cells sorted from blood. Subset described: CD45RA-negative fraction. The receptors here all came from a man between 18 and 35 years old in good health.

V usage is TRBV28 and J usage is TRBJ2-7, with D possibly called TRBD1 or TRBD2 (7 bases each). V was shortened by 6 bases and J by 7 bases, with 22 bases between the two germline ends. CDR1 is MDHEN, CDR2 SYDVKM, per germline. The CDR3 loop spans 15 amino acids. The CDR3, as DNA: TGTGCCAGCAGGACCCCGAGTGGCAGGGGGGGAGAGCAGTACTTC. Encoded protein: CASRTPSGRGGEQYF. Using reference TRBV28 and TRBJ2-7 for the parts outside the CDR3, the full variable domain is DVKVTQSSRYLVKRTGEKVFLECVQDMDHENMFWYRQDPGLGLRLIYFSYDVKMKEKGDIPEGYSVSREKKERFSLILESASTNQTSMYLCASRTPSGRGGEQYFGPGTRLTVT.

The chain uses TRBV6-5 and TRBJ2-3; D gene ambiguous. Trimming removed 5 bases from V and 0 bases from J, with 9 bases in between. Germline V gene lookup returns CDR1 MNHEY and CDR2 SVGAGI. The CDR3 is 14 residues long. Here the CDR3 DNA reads TGTGCCAGCAGTCGGAGTACTAGCACAGATACGCAGTATTTT. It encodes CASSRSTSTDTQYF.

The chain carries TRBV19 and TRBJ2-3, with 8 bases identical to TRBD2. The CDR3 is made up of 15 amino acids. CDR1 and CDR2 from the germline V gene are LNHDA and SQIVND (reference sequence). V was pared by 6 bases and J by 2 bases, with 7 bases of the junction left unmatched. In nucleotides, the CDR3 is TGTGCCAGTAGGCGAGCGGGGGCCGACACAGATACGCAGTATTTT. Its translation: CASRRAGADTDTQYF.

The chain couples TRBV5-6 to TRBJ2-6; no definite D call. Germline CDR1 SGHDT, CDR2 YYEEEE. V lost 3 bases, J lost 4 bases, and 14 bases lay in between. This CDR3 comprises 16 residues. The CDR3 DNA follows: TGTGCCAGCAGCTGGGTCCCCTCACAGGGGGCCAACGTCCTGACTTTC. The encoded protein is CASSWVPSQGANVLTF.

CDR3: CASIVRSNTEAFF. DNA of the CDR3: TGTGCCAGCATAGTAAGATCGAACACTGAAGCTTTCTTT. This sequence joins TRBV2 and TRBJ1-1; D gene ambiguous. The CDR3 sequence is 13 residues long. Germline V gene data show CDR1 as SNHLY and CDR2 as FYNNEI. Trimming removed 7 bases at V and 1 base at J, with 10 bases between. The variable domain in full, completed from reference TRBV2 and TRBJ1-1, reads EPEVTQTPSHQVTQMGQEVILRCVPISNHLYFYWYRQILGQKVEFLVSFYNNEISEKSEIFDDQFSVERPDGSNFTLKIRSTKLEDSAMYFCASIVRSNTEAFFGQGTRLTVV.

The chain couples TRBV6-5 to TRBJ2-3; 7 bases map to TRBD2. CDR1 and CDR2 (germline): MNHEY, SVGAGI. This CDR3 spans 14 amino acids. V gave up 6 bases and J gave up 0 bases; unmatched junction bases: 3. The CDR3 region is CASRLATSTDTQYF. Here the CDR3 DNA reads TGTGCCAGCAGACTAGCGACGAGCACAGATACGCAGTATTTT.

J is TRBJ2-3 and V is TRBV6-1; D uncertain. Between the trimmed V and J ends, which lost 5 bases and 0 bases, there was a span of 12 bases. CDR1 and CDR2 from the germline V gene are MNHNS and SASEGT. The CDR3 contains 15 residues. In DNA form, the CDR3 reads TGTGCCAGCAGTTCGACCTACTTAAGCACAGATACGCAGTATTTT. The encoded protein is CASSSTYLSTDTQYF.

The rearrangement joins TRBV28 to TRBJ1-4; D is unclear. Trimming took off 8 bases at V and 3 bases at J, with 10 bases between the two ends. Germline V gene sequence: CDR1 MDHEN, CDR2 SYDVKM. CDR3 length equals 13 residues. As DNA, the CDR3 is TGTGCCAGCGCCCTTAAAGCTAATGAAAAACTGTTTTTT. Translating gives CASALKANEKLFF.

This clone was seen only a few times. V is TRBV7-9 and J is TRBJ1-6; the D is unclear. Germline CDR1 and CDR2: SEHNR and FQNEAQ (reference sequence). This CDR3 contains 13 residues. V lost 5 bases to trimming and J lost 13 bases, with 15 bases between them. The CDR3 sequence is CASSPGTGRPLHF. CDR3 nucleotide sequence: TGTGCCAGCAGCCCCGGTACCGGGAGGCCCCTCCACTTT.

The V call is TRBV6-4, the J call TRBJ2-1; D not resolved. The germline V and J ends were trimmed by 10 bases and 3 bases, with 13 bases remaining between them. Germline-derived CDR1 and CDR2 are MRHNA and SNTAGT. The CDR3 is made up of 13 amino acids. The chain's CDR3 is CAILWHLYNEQFF. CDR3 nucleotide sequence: TGTGCCATCCTCTGGCACCTCTACAATGAGCAGTTCTTC.

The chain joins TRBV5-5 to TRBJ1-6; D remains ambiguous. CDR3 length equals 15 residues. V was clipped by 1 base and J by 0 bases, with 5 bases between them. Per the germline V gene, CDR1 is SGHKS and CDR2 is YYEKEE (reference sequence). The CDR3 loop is CASSLSTSYNSPLHF. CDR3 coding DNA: TGTGCCAGCAGCTTGTCGACCTCCTATAATTCACCCCTCCACTTT.

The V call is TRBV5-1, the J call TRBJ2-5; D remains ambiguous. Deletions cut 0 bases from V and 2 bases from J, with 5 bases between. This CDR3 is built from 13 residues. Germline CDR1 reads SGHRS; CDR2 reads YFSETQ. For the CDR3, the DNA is TGCGCCAGCAGCTTGGCTCAACAAGAGACCCAGTACTTC. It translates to CASSLAQQETQYF.

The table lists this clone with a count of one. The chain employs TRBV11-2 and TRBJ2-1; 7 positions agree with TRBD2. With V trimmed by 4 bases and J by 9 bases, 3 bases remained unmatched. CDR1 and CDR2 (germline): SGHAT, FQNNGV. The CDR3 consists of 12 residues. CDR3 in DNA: TGTGCCAGCAGCTCCGCTAGCGGTGAGCAGTTCTTC. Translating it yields CASSSASGEQFF.

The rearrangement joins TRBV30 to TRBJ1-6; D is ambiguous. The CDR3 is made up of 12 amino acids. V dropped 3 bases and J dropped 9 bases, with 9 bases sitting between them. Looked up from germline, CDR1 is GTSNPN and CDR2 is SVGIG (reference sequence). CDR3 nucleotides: TGTGCCTGGAGCGGTCTTAGTTCACCCCTCCACTTT. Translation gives CAWSGLSSPLHF.

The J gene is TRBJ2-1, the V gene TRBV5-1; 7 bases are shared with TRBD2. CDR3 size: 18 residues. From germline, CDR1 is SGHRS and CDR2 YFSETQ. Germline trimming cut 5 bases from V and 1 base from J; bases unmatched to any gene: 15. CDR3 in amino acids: CASRSGAGGSSSYNEQFF. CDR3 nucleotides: TGCGCCAGCAGATCCGGGGCGGGCGGGAGTAGTTCCTACAATGAGCAGTTCTTC.

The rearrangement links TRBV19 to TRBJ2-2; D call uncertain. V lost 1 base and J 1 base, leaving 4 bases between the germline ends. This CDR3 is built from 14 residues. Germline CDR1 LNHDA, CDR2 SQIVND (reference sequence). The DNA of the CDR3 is TGTGCCAGTAGTATAGTGCAGAACACCGGGGAGCTGTTTTTT. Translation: CASSIVQNTGELFF.

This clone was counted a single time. The CDR3 spells CASIRDRRAFF. CDR3 sequence (DNA): TGTGCCAGCATAAGGGATCGGAGAGCTTTCTTT. The chain links TRBV28 to TRBJ1-1; D remains unclear. With 7 bases removed from V and 10 bases from J, the gap between germline ends came to 13 bases. Germline V lookup: CDR1 MDHEN, CDR2 SYDVKM. The CDR3 is made up of 11 amino acids.

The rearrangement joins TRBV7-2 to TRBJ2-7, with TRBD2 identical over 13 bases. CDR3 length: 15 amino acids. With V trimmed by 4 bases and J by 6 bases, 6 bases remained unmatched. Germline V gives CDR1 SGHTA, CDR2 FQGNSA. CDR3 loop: CASSWTSGGDFEQYF. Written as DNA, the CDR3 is TGTGCCAGCAGCTGGACTAGCGGGGGTGATTTCGAGCAGTACTTC.

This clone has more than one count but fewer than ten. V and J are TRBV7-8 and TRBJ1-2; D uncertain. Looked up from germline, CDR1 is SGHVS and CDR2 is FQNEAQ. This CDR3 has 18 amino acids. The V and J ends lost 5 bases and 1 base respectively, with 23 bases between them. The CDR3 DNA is TGTGCCAGCAGCCCAGTGATCATCTGGCAGGAGGGTAACTATGGCTACACCTTC. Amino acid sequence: CASSPVIIWQEGNYGYTF.

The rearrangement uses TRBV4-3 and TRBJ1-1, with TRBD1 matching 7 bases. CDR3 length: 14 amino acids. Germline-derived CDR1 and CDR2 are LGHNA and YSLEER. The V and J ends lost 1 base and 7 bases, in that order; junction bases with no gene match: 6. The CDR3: CASSQGAGGGEAFF. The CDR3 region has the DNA TGCGCCAGCAGCCAAGGGGCAGGGGGTGGTGAAGCTTTCTTT.

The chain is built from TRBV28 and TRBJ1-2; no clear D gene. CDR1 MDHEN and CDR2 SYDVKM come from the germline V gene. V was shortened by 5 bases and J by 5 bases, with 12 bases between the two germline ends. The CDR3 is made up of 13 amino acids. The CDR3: CASSPESPYGYTF. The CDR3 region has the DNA TGTGCCAGCAGTCCAGAGAGTCCTTATGGCTACACCTTC.

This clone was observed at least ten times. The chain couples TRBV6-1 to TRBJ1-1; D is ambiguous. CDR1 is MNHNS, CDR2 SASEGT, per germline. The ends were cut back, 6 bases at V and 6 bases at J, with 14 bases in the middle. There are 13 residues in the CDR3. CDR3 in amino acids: CASSLHRTAEAFF. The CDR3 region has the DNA TGTGCCAGCAGCTTACACCGTACAGCTGAAGCTTTCTTT.

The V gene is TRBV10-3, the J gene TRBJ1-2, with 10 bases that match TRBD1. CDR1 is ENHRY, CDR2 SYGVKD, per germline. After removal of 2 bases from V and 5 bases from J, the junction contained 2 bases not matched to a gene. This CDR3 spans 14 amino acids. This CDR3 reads CAISEGQGGYGYTF. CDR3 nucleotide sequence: TGTGCCATCAGTGAGGGACAGGGGGGGTATGGCTACACCTTC.

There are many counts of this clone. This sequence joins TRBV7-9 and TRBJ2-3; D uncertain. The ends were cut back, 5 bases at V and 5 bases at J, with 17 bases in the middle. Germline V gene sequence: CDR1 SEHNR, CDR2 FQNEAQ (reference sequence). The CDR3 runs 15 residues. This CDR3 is CASSPKWRLGDTQYF. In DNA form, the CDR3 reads TGTGCCAGCAGCCCGAAATGGCGCCTTGGAGATACGCAGTATTTT.

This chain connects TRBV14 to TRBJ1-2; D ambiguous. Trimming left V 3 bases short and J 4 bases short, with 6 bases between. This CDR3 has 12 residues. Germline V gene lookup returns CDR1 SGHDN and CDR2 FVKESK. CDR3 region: CASSQGGYGYTF. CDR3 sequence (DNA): TGTGCCAGCAGCCAGGGCGGCTATGGCTACACCTTC.

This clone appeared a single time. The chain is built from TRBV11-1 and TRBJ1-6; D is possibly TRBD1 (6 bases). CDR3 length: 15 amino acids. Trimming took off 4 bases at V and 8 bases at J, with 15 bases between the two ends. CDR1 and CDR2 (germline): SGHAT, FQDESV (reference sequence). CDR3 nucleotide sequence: TGTGCCAGCAGCTCACAGGGTCCCCGGGATTCACCCCTCCACTTT. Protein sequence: CASSSQGPRDSPLHF.

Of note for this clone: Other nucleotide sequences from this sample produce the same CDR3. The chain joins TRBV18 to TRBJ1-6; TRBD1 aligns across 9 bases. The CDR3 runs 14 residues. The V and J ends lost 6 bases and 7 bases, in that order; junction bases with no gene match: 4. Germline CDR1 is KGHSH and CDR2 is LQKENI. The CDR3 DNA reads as TGTGCCAGCTCCCGGGGACAGGGCAATTCACCCCTCCACTTT. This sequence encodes CASSRGQGNSPLHF.